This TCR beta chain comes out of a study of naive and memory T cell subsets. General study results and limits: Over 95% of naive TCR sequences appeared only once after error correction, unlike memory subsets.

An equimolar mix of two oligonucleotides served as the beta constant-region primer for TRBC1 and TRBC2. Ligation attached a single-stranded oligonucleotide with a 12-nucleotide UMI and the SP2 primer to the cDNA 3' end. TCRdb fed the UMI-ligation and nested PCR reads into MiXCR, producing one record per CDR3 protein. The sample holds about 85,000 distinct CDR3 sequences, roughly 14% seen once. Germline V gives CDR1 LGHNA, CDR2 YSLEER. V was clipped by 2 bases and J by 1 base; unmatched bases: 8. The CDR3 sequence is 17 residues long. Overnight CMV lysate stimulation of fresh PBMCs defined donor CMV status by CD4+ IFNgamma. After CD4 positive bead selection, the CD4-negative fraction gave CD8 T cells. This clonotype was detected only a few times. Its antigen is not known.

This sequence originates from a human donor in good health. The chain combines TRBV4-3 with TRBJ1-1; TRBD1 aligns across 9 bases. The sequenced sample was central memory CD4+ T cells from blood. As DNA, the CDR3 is TGCGCCAGCAGCCAAACTAACAGGGGGCGCGGGAACACTGAAGCTTTCTTT. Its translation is CASSQTNRGRGNTEAFF.